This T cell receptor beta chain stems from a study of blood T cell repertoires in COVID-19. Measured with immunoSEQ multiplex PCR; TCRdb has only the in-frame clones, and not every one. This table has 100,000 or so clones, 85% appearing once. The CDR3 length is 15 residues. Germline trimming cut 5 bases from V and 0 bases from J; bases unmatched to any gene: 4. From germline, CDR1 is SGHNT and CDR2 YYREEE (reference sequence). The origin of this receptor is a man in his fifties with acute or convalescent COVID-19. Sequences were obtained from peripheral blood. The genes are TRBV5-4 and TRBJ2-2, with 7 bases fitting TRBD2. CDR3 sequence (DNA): TGTGCCAGCAGGGAGCGGGACCCGAACACCGGGGAGCTGTTTTTT. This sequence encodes CASRERDPNTGELFF.